This T cell receptor beta chain was recorded in a study of T-cell memory formation after mild COVID-19. General observations from the study: Within pre-infection memory, some responding clones were found, suggesting cross-reactive memory joined.

In its sample, this clonotype was seen a few times. What it binds is unknown. TCRdb re-derived calls from the 5' RACE reads in MiXCR, one entry per CDR3 protein. The sample has some 310,000 distinct CDR3 sequences, about 20% seen once. Sequencing was done on a sample of PBMCs or a T cell subset sorted from them (not recorded which). The origin of this receptor is a man aged 18-30 years who had mild COVID-19 (a few samples of this study predate the infection). Cell type and time point are not known.

The CDR3 reads CAITRGDSYNEQFF. The CDR3 coding sequence is TGTGCCATCACCCGGGGGGATTCCTACAATGAGCAGTTCTTC. V and J are TRBV10-3 and TRBJ2-1; 7 bases are shared with TRBD2. Germline CDR1 reads ENHRY; CDR2 reads SYGVKD. V trimming: 7 bases; J trimming: 1 base; junction bases outside the gene matches: 4. The CDR3 spans 14 residues.